This T cell receptor (beta chain) was recorded in a study of untreated major depressive disorder. Each depressed patient was pairwise matched to a non-depressed control for sex, age, current smoking status and body mass index. Magnetic negative selection enriched CD4+ T cells from thawed PBMCs. Study findings and constraints: Findings may not generalize because the study sample was small. Sequencing comparisons covered only three preselected Vbeta families.

Method: immunoSEQ multiplex PCR; TCRdb's copy keeps in-frame clones and lacks some. The top ten clones hold 0.25% to 0.35% of a sample with around 20,000 clones, 90% to 95% of them seen once. Notes on this clone: Its antigen is unidentified.

Specimen: CD4+ T cells from PBMCs. The TCR was taken from a man aged 25 to 40 in good health.

This chain's CDR3 is CASSPRQGMKEKLFF. The CDR3 coding sequence is TGTGCCAGCAGCCCAAGACAGGGAATGAAGGAAAAACTGTTTTTT. The V call is TRBV7-9, the J call TRBJ1-4; 7 nucleotides line up with TRBD1. V lost 5 bases to trimming and J lost 8 bases; unmatched junction nucleotides: 11. The CDR3 loop spans 15 amino acids. The germline V gene has CDR1 SEHNR and CDR2 FQNEAQ (reference sequence).